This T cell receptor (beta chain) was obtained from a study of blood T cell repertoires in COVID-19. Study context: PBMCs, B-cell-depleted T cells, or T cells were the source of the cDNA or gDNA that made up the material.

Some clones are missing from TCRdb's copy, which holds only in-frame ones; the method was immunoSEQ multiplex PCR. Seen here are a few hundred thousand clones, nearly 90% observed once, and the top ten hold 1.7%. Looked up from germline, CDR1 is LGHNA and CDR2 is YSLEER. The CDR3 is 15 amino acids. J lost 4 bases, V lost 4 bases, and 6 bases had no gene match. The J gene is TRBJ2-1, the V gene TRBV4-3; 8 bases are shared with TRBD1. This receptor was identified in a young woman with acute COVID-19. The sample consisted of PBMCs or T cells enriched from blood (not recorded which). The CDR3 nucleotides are TGCGCCAGCAGCCGCGGGACAGGAACTTACAATGAGCAGTTCTTC. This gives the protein CASSRGTGTYNEQFF.